This T cell receptor (beta chain) is from a study of blood T cell repertoires in COVID-19. V lost 7 bases and J lost 1, with 10 bases in between. The CDR3 covers 13 residues. TCRdb's table, derived via immunoSEQ multiplex PCR, lists solely in-frame clones and lacks some. The sample shows about 310,000 clones, 90% of them seen only once. The receptor was isolated from a woman aged 40 to 50 with COVID-19, enrolled during active disease. The sequenced sample consisted of peripheral blood. The V call is TRBV12-3 or TRBV12-4, the J call TRBJ1-1, with D possibly TRBD1 on 5 matching bases. The CDR3 DNA follows: TGTGCCAGCACGGAGGGGACGAACACTGAAGCTTTCTTT. Protein product: CASTEGTNTEAFF.